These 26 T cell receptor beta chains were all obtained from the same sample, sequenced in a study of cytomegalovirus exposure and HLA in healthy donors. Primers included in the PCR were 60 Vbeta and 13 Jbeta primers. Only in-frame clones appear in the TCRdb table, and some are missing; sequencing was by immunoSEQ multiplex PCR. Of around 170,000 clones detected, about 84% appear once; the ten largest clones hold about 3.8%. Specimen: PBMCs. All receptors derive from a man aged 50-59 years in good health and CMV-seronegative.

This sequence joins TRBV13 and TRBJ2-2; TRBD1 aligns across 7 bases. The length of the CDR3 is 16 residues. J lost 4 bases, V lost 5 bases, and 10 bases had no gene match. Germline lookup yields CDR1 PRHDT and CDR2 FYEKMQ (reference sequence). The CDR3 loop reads CASSPGRTGLTGELFF. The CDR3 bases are TGTGCCAGCAGCCCAGGACGGACAGGACTCACCGGGGAGCTGTTTTTT.

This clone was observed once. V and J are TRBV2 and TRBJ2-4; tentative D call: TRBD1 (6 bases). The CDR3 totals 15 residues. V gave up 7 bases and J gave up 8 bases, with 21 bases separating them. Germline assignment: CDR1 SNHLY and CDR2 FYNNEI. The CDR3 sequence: CASNAGAAMVDIQYF. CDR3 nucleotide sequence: TGTGCCAGCAACGCAGGGGCGGCAATGGTCGACATTCAGTACTTC.

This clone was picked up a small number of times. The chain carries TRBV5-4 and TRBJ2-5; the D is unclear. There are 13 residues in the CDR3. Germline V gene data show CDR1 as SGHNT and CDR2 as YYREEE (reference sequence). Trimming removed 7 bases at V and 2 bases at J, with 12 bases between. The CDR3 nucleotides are TGTGCCAGCTCCAACGGTATTCAAGAGACCCAGTACTTC. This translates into CASSNGIQETQYF.

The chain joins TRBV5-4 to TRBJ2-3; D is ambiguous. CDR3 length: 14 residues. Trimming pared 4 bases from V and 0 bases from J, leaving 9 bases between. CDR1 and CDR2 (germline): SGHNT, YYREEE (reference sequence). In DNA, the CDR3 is TGTGCCAGCAGCCCGACTCGAAGCACAGATACGCAGTATTTT. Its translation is CASSPTRSTDTQYF.

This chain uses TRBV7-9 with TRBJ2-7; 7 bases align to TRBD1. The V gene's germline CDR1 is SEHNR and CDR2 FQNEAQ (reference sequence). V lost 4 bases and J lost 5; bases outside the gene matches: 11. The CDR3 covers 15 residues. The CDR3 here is CASSYDRVSGNEQYF. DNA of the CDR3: TGTGCCAGCAGCTACGACAGGGTCTCGGGGAACGAGCAGTACTTC.

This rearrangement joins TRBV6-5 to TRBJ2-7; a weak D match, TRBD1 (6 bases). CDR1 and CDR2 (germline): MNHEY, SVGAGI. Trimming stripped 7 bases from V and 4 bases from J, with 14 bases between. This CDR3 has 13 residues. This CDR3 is CASTHGDKYEQYF. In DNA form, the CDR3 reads TGTGCCAGCACCCACGGGGACAAGTACGAGCAGTACTTC.

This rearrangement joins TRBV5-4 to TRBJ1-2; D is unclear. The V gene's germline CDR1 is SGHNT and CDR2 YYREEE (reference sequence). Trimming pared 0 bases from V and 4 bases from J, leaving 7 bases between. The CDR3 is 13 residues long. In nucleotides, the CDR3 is TGTGCCAGCAGCTTGGCGGGAGGCTATGGCTACACCTTC. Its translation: CASSLAGGYGYTF.

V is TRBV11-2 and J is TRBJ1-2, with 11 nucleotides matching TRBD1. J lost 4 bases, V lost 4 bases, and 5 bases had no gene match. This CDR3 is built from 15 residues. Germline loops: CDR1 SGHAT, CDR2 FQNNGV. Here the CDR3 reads CASSSWTGGGYGYTF. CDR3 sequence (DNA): TGTGCCAGCAGCTCCTGGACAGGGGGCGGCTATGGCTACACCTTC.

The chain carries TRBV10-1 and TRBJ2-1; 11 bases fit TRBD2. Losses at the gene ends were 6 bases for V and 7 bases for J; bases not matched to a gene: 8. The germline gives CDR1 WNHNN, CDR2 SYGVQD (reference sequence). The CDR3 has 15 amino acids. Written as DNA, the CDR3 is TGCGCCAGCAGGGAATTGACTAGCGGGGTAAATGAGCAGTTCTTC. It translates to CASRELTSGVNEQFF.

The CDR3 is CASSESPGGRGNQPQHF. The CDR3 bases are TGTGCCAGCAGTGAATCCCCAGGGGGCAGGGGCAATCAGCCCCAGCATTTT. The chain carries TRBV6-1 and TRBJ1-5; 8 bases are shared with TRBD1. With 2 bases clipped from V and 2 bases from J, the junction kept 8 bases outside the gene matches. The CDR3 consists of 17 residues. Germline CDR1 is MNHNS and CDR2 is SASEGT.

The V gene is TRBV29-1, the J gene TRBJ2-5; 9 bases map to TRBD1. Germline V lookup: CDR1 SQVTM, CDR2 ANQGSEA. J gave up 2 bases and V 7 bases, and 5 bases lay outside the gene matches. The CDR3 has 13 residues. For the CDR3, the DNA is TGCAGCGCCCCCGGGACAGGGCAAGAGACCCAGTACTTC. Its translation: CSAPGTGQETQYF.

CDR3 residues: CASSAGEESGELFF. DNA for the CDR3: TGTGCCAGCTCCGCGGGGGAAGAATCCGGGGAGCTGTTTTTT. The rearrangement uses TRBV27 and TRBJ2-2, with 7 bases matching TRBD2. Trimming removed 8 bases from V and 6 bases from J; junction bases left unmatched: 9. The CDR3 contains 14 residues. Germline V gives CDR1 MNHEY, CDR2 SMNVEV (reference sequence).

CDR3 bases: TGTGCCAGCAGCCTAAAGACAGGGACCTACGAGCAGTACTTC. Protein: CASSLKTGTYEQYF. This sequence joins TRBV5-4 and TRBJ2-7; TRBD1 matches at 7 bases. V lost 4 bases to trimming and J lost 2 bases; unmatched junction nucleotides: 6. The CDR3 loop spans 14 amino acids. Germline V lookup: CDR1 SGHNT, CDR2 YYREEE (reference sequence).

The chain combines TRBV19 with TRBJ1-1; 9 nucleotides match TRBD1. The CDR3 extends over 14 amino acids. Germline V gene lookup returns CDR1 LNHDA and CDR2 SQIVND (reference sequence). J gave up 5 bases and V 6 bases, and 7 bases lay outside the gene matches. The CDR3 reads CASRNRGLGTEAFF. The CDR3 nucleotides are TGTGCCAGTAGGAACAGGGGGCTCGGAACTGAAGCTTTCTTT.

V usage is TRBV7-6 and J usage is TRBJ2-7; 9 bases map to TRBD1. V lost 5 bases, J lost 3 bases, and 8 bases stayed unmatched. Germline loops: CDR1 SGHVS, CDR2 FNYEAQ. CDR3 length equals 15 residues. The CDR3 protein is CASSDWTGENYEQYF. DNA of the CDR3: TGTGCCAGCAGCGATTGGACAGGGGAAAACTACGAGCAGTACTTC.

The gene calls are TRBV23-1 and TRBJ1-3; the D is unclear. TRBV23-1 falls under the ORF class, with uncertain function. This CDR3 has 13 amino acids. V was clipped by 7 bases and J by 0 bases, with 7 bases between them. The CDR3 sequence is CASTKSSGNTIYF. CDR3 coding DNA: TGCGCCAGCACCAAGAGCTCTGGAAACACCATATATTTT.

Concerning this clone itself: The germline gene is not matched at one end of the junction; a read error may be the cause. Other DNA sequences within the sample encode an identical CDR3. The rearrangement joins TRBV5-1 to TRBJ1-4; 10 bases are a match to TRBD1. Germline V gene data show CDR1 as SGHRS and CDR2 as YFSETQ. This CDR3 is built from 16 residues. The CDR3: CASSLTGTGAREKLFF. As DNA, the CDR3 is TGTGCCAGCAGCTTGACCGGGACAGGGGCTAGGGAAAAACTGTTTTTT.

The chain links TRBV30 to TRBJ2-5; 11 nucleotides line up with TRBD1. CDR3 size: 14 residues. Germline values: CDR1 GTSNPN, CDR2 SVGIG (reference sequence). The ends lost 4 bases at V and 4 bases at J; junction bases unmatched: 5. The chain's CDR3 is CAWNPGTGGETQYF. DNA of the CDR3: TGTGCCTGGAATCCCGGGACAGGGGGAGAGACCCAGTACTTC.

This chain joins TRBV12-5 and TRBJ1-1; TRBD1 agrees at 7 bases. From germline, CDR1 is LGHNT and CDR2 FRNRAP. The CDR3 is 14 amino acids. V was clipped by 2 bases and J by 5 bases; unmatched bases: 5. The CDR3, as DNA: TGTGCTAGTGGTTTGACCAGGGGGATGACTGAAGCTTTCTTT. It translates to CASGLTRGMTEAFF.

The CDR3 sequence is CASSLSPGNQPQHF. The CDR3 DNA reads TGTGCCAGCAGTTTATCGCCGGGGAATCAGCCCCAGCATTTT. The chain joins TRBV27 to TRBJ1-5; D is uncertain. The CDR3 spans 14 residues. Between the trimmed V and J ends, which lost 0 bases and 4 bases, there was a span of 7 bases. Germline loops: CDR1 MNHEY, CDR2 SMNVEV (reference sequence).

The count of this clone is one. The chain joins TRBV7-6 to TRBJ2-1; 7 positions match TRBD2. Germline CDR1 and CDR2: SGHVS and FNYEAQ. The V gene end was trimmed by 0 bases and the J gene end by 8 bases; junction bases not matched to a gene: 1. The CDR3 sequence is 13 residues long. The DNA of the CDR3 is TGTGCCAGCAGCTTAGCTCGGGAGGATGAGCAGTTCTTC. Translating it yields CASSLAREDEQFF.

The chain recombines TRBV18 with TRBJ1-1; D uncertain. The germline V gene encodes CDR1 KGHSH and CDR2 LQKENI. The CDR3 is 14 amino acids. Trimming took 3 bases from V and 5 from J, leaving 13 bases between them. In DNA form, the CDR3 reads TGTGCCAGCTCACCTAATTTTCCGGGGACTGAAGCTTTCTTT. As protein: CASSPNFPGTEAFF.

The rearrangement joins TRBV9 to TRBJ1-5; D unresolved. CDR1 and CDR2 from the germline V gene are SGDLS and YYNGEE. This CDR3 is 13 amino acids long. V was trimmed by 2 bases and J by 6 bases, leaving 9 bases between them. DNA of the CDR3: TGTGCCAGCAGCGTCGGGGAGGGTCAGCCCCAGCATTTT. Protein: CASSVGEGQPQHF.

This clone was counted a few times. This CDR3 is CASSLAGGLDEQYF. The CDR3 bases are TGTGCCAGCAGCTTGGCGGGGGGGTTAGACGAGCAGTACTTC. The chain has TRBV11-3 and TRBJ2-7; 9 positions agree with TRBD2. Germline trimming cut 3 bases from V and 5 bases from J; bases unmatched to any gene: 5. Germline V lookup: CDR1 SGHNT, CDR2 YENEEA. This CDR3 is 14 amino acids long.

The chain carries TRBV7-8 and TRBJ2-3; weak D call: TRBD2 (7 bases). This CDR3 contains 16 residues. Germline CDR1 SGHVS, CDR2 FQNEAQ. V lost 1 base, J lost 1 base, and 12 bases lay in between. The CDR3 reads CASSLVGGRRTDTQYF. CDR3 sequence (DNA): TGTGCCAGCAGCTTAGTGGGGGGGCGCCGCACAGATACGCAGTATTTT.

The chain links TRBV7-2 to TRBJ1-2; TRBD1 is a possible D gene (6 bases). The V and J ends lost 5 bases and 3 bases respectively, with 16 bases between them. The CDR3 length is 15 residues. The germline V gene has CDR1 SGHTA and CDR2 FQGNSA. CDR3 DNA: TGTGCCAGCAGCCCCGGACAGATGGGCTACTATGGCTACACCTTC. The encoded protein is CASSPGQMGYYGYTF.